The 32 T cell receptor beta chains below come from one sample, sequenced in a study of T cell clonality in common variable immunodeficiency. Measured with immunoSEQ multiplex PCR; TCRdb has only the in-frame clones, and not every one. The sample has 35,000 to 45,000 clones, none seen only once. Sequences were obtained from peripheral blood mononuclear cells. The receptors derive from a person aged 18-70 years in good health.

There are many counts of this clone. The observed sequence ends 3 residues before the CDR3 terminus, with the missing tail filled in from the germline J gene. V and J are TRBV7-3 and TRBJ1-1; a weak D match, TRBD1 (6 bases). The V gene's germline CDR1 is SGHTA and CDR2 FQGTGA. The CDR3 spans 15 residues. V was trimmed by 0 bases and J by 5 bases, leaving 13 bases between them. CDR3 DNA (partial): TGTGCCAGCAGCTTAACGGGGGGGGCCGGGACTGAA. Encoded protein: CASSLTGGAGTE. The CDR3 reads in full as CASSLTGGAGTEAFF.

This clone was counted at least ten times. From the germline J gene comes the end of the CDR3, since the read stops 3 residues before it. This rearrangement joins TRBV30 to TRBJ2-7; 7 bases align to TRBD2. CDR3 length equals 13 residues. The V segment lost 3 bases and the J segment 3 bases; nucleotides outside the gene matches: 5. The germline CDR1 and CDR2 sequences are GTSNPN and SVGIG (reference sequence). CDR3 sequence: CAWRGGGFYEQYF. CDR3 bases read: TGTGCCTGGAGGGGCGGGGGTTTCTACGAG.

The sample holds many counts of this clone. The missing CDR3 end, 3 residues past where the read stops, is filled in from the germline J gene. The V gene is TRBV5-1, the J gene TRBJ1-4; D not certain. This CDR3 is 14 amino acids long. Germline V gene sequence: CDR1 SGHRS, CDR2 YFSETQ. V dropped 4 bases and J dropped 2 bases, with 9 bases sitting between them. CDR3 DNA (partial): TGCGCCAGCAGCGTTTACGGTACTAATGAAAAA. Its translation: CASSVYGTNEK. The whole CDR3 is CASSVYGTNEKLFF.

This clone was seen ten or more times. Read sequence stops 3 residues before the CDR3 end, and the germline J gene provides the missing end. V usage is TRBV5-5 and J usage is TRBJ2-1; 12 nucleotides align to TRBD2. Trimming cost V 4 bases and J 5 bases; bases outside gene matches: 4. This CDR3 contains 15 residues. Germline values: CDR1 SGHKS, CDR2 YYEKEE (reference sequence). The part of the CDR3 DNA that was read is TGTGCCAGCAGCGTCTGGACTAGCGGGGACAATGAG. This translates into CASSVWTSGDNE. The full CDR3 is CASSVWTSGDNEQFF.

This clone was seen a handful of times. Sequencing ends 3 residues short of the CDR3 end; the germline J gene provides the rest. The J gene is TRBJ2-2, the V gene TRBV18, with TRBD1 matching 11 bases. Germline V gene sequence: CDR1 KGHSH, CDR2 LQKENI. This CDR3 has 16 amino acids. The CDR3: CASSLGQGAYNSPLFF. Incomplete CDR3 DNA: TGTGCCAGCTCACTCGGACAGGGGGCATATAATTCACCG.

The table lists this clone with many counts. The read stops 3 residues short of the end of the CDR3; the missing end is completed from the germline J gene. The chain combines TRBV9 with TRBJ2-7, with D perhaps matching TRBD2 (6 bases). V gave up 3 bases and J gave up 0 bases, with 13 bases separating them. In germline, CDR1 is SGDLS, CDR2 YYNGEE. The CDR3 loop spans 15 amino acids. The covered CDR3 bases are TGTGCCAGCAGCGCAGAACCGGGGGTCTCCTACGAG. This gives the protein CASSAEPGVSYE. The whole CDR3 region reads CASSAEPGVSYEQYF.

The sample holds many counts of this clone. The read terminates 3 residues ahead of where the CDR3 ends, so the germline J gene completes it. This chain links TRBV7-9 with TRBJ2-1; 7 bases agree with TRBD2. This CDR3 is 15 amino acids long. CDR1 is SEHNR and CDR2 is FQNEAQ in the germline V gene (reference sequence). Trimming at V came to 0 bases and at J to 7 bases, leaving 6 bases not matched to a gene. The CDR3 loop reads CASSLAGGVGNEQFF. The CDR3 bases that were read are TGTGCCAGCAGCTTAGCGGGGGGGGTGGGTAATGAG.

In this sample, this clone turned up a few times. The read stops 3 residues short of the end of the CDR3; the missing end is completed from the germline J gene. The chain links TRBV13 to TRBJ2-5, with D maybe TRBD2 (6 bases). Trimming cost V 5 bases and J 3 bases, with 13 bases left between them. Germline CDR1 is PRHDT and CDR2 is FYEKMQ (reference sequence). The CDR3 runs 14 residues. CDR3 DNA, as far as it was read: TGTGCCAGCAGCCCTCCCGCTAGCGAAGAGACC. Translating gives CASSPPASEET. The whole CDR3 sequence is CASSPPASEETQYF.

This clone was observed at least ten times. The CDR3 end is not reached by the read, which stops 3 residues before it; the germline J gene fills it in. The rearrangement uses TRBV2 and TRBJ2-5; possibly TRBD1 for D (5 bases). This CDR3 has 14 amino acids. V lost 3 bases and J lost 2, with 10 bases in between. The germline gives CDR1 SNHLY, CDR2 FYNNEI. The covered CDR3 bases are TGTGCCAGCAGTGAGTCCCAGGGACAAGAGACC. This gives the protein CASSESQGQET. The entire CDR3 protein reads CASSESQGQETQYF.

Concerning this clone itself: The read ends 3 residues before the CDR3 terminus; that terminus is restored from the germline J gene. The rearrangement joins TRBV20-1 to TRBJ2-1; 12 bases are shared with TRBD2. The germline V gene encodes CDR1 DFQATT and CDR2 SNEGSKA (reference sequence). CDR3 length: 15 residues. The junction had 4 bases not matched to a gene; V was cut back by 5 bases and J by 2 bases. Here the CDR3 reads CSASGLAGTYNEQFF. CDR3 bases read: TGCAGTGCTTCGGGACTAGCGGGCACCTACAATGAG.

This clone has only a few counts. The CDR3 end falls 3 residues outside the read, so it is completed with the germline J gene. V gene TRBV19 combines with J gene TRBJ2-3, with TRBD1 matching 9 bases. The CDR3 length is 15 residues. V was pared by 2 bases and J by 4 bases, with 4 bases of the junction left unmatched. Germline values: CDR1 LNHDA, CDR2 SQIVND (reference sequence). The sequenced CDR3 bases are TGTGCCAGTAGTATAAGGAGGGACAGGGCAGATACG. Its protein product is CASSIRRDRADT. The CDR3 as a whole reads CASSIRRDRADTQYF. The whole variable domain, filled in from reference TRBV19 and TRBJ2-3, reads DGGITQSPKYLFRKEGQNVTLSCEQNLNHDAMYWYRQDPGQGLRLIYYSQIVNDFQKGDIAEGYSVSREKKESFPLTVTSAQKNPTAFYLCASSIRRDRADTQYFGPGTRLTVL.

This clone occurred a few times. The read ends 3 residues shy of where the CDR3 ends; the end is completed using the germline J gene. The chain combines TRBV7-2 with TRBJ2-7; 7 bases are a match to TRBD2. The CDR3 consists of 15 residues. V shed 1 base and J 0 bases; nucleotides not matched to a gene: 3. The germline V gene encodes CDR1 SGHTA and CDR2 FQGNSA. The CDR3 bases that were read are TGTGCCAGCAGCTTAGTAGCGGGTGTCTCCTACGAG. Translating it yields CASSLVAGVSYE. The whole CDR3 region reads CASSLVAGVSYEQYF.

Concerning this clone itself: The read ends 3 residues early relative to the CDR3; the germline J gene fills the gap. The chain couples TRBV30 to TRBJ2-5; 11 positions match TRBD2. CDR1 is GTSNPN and CDR2 is SVGIG in the germline V gene (reference sequence). V lost 0 bases, J lost 3 bases, and 12 bases stayed unmatched. This CDR3 has 18 residues. CDR3 sequence: CAWSVDPFISGREETQYF. The part of the CDR3 DNA that was read is TGTGCCTGGAGTGTCGACCCGTTCATTAGCGGGAGGGAAGAGACC.

The table lists this clone with many counts. The read ends 3 residues before the CDR3 terminus; that terminus is restored from the germline J gene. J is TRBJ1-2 and V is TRBV7-9, with D hard to call. The CDR3 is made up of 14 amino acids. Trimming pared 0 bases from V and 3 bases from J, leaving 8 bases between. Germline V gives CDR1 SEHNR, CDR2 FQNEAQ (reference sequence). The CDR3 here is CASSLAASDYGYTF. Incomplete CDR3 DNA: TGTGCCAGCAGCTTAGCGGCCAGTGACTATGGC.

This clone was counted many times. The read ends 3 residues early relative to the CDR3; the germline J gene fills the gap. The chain has TRBV19 and TRBJ1-1, with 10 nucleotides matching TRBD1. The germline V gene encodes CDR1 LNHDA and CDR2 SQIVND (reference sequence). The CDR3 has 16 residues. The junction had 6 bases not matched to a gene; V was cut back by 4 bases and J by 1 base. CDR3 DNA (partial): TGTGCCAGTAGTAGAGACAGGGGGCCCACGAACACTGAA. Its protein is CASSRDRGPTNTE. The complete CDR3 reads CASSRDRGPTNTEAFF.

Many counts were recorded for this clone. CDR3 DNA (partial): TGTGCCAGCAGCCAAGATTTTCGACAGGCTTCCTACGAG. Translating gives CASSQDFRQASYE. The entire CDR3 protein reads CASSQDFRQASYEQYF. The chain carries TRBV14 and TRBJ2-7; the D gene is possibly TRBD1 (6 bases). The DNA ends 3 residues before the CDR3 does, and the rest of the CDR3 is filled in from the germline J gene. Germline CDR1 SGHDN, CDR2 FVKESK. V was trimmed by 0 bases and J by 1 base, leaving 13 bases between them. The CDR3 has 16 amino acids. The complete variable domain, with remaining parts taken from reference TRBV14 and TRBJ2-7, reads EAGVTQFPSHSVIEKGQTVTLRCDPISGHDNLYWYRRVMGKEIKFLLHFVKESKQDESGMPNNRFLAERTGGTYSTLKVQPAELEDSGVYFCASSQDFRQASYEQYFGPGTRLTVT.

Details on this clone: The sequenced fragment ends 3 residues before the CDR3 boundary, so the rest is inferred from the germline J gene. The chain combines TRBV18 with TRBJ1-5; D is uncertain. Germline loops: CDR1 KGHSH, CDR2 LQKENI. Trimming left V 3 bases short and J 7 bases short, with 13 bases between. The CDR3 sequence is 14 residues long. The covered CDR3 bases are TGTGCCAGCTCACCGCCCGACATTGGGCAGCCC. Its translation: CASSPPDIGQP. The entire CDR3 reads CASSPPDIGQPQHF.

This clone was counted ten times or more. The CDR3 DNA, read in part, is TGTGCCTGGAGTCTCGGGGTAGGAAATTCACCC. Residues: CAWSLGVGNSP. The entire CDR3 protein is CAWSLGVGNSPLHF. The chain recombines TRBV30 with TRBJ1-6; D gene ambiguous. The read finishes 3 residues shy of the CDR3 end, and the germline J gene is used to complete it. V was cut by 2 bases and J by 7 bases, with 12 bases left in between. The CDR3 consists of 14 residues. The V gene's germline CDR1 is GTSNPN and CDR2 SVGIG (reference sequence).

This clone came up many times. The CDR3 end is not reached by the read, which stops 3 residues before it; the germline J gene fills it in. The gene calls are TRBV14 and TRBJ1-5; 8 bases agree with TRBD1. The CDR3 has 18 residues. The V gene's germline CDR1 is SGHDN and CDR2 FVKESK. Losses at the gene ends were 1 base for V and 0 bases for J; bases not matched to a gene: 8. The CDR3 here is CASSQAHRGGYSNQPQHF. The sequenced part of the CDR3 DNA is TGTGCCAGCAGCCAAGCCCACAGGGGGGGTTATAGCAATCAGCCC.

The DNA read from the CDR3 is TGTGCCAGCAGCGACTTAAGCTGGGGACAGTACAATGAG. Residues: CASSDLSWGQYNE. The whole CDR3 protein reads CASSDLSWGQYNEQFF. The chain combines TRBV7-8 with TRBJ2-1; 7 bases are a match to TRBD1. The read ends 3 residues shy of where the CDR3 ends; the end is completed using the germline J gene. V shed 5 bases, J shed 4 bases, and the junction held 11 bases outside the gene matches. This CDR3 comprises 16 residues. Germline V gene sequence: CDR1 SGHVS, CDR2 FQNEAQ.

This clone was seen ten or more times. The CDR3 extends 3 residues past the end of the read, so its final part is completed from the germline J gene. The rearrangement uses TRBV20-1 and TRBJ1-2; weak D call: TRBD1 (5 bases). CDR1 is DFQATT, CDR2 SNEGSKA, per germline (reference sequence). This CDR3 contains 15 residues. Trimming stripped 3 bases from V and 1 base from J, with 15 bases between. CDR3 region: CSARRDSLLNYGYTF. The sequenced part of the CDR3 DNA is TGCAGTGCTAGGAGGGACTCACTACTTAACTATGGC.

This clone was seen a handful of times. The read terminates 3 residues before the CDR3 end, so the remaining end is supplied by the germline J gene. The chain joins TRBV18 to TRBJ2-2; 7 bases match TRBD2. Per the germline V gene, CDR1 is KGHSH and CDR2 is LQKENI. The CDR3 runs 13 residues. Incomplete CDR3 DNA: TGTGCCAGCTCACCAGGGACTAATGAAAAG. Protein product: CASSPGTNEK. The whole CDR3 protein reads CASSPGTNEKLFF.

This clone was observed many times. The CDR3 loop is CASRMGFSPEQFF. CDR3 DNA (partial): TGTGCCAGTAGGATGGGCTTTTCACCTGAG. This chain uses TRBV19 with TRBJ2-1; D remains ambiguous. The DNA ends 3 residues before the CDR3 does, and the rest of the CDR3 is filled in from the germline J gene. The CDR3 loop spans 13 amino acids. Germline CDR1 and CDR2: LNHDA and SQIVND (reference sequence). V lost 6 bases, J lost 9 bases, and 15 bases lay in between.

At least ten counts were recorded for this clone. The observed sequence ends 3 residues before the CDR3 terminus, with the missing tail filled in from the germline J gene. The rearrangement joins TRBV10-3 to TRBJ2-4; possibly TRBD1 for D (6 bases). There are 16 residues in the CDR3. Looked up from germline, CDR1 is ENHRY and CDR2 is SYGVKD. Trimming shortened V by 2 bases and J by 0 bases, and 11 bases separated the two germline ends. CDR3 residues: CAISEGQTLAKNIQYF. The sequenced part of the CDR3 DNA is TGTGCCATCAGTGAGGGACAGACGCTAGCCAAAAACATT.

At least ten counts were recorded for this clone. The DNA read from the CDR3 is TGCGCCAGCAGCCGCAGGGACATAGATACAGATACG. This encodes CASSRRDIDTDT. The whole CDR3 protein reads CASSRRDIDTDTQYF. V and J are TRBV4-1 and TRBJ2-3, with a tentative D call TRBD1 (6 bases). Read sequence stops 3 residues before the CDR3 end, and the germline J gene provides the missing end. V was pared by 4 bases and J by 3 bases, with 14 bases between. Germline lookup yields CDR1 MGHRA and CDR2 YSYEKL. This CDR3 comprises 15 residues.

This clone occurred many times. The read is 3 residues too short to cover the CDR3 end, so that end is filled in from the germline J gene. V usage is TRBV30 and J usage is TRBJ2-7; D is possibly TRBD2 (6 bases). V was shortened by 4 bases and J by 0 bases, with 16 bases between the two germline ends. Germline V CDR1 and CDR2: GTSNPN, SVGIG (reference sequence). The CDR3 extends over 15 amino acids. Here the CDR3 reads CAWTPGLLSSYEQYF. The DNA read from the CDR3 is TGTGCCTGGACCCCGGGACTCCTTAGCTCCTACGAG.

This clone appeared many times. The CDR3 end lies 3 residues beyond the end of the read and is filled in from the germline J gene. V and J are TRBV20-1 and TRBJ2-3, with TRBD2 matching over 9 bases. The V gene end was trimmed by 1 base and the J gene end by 2 bases; junction bases not matched to a gene: 13. The CDR3 contains 18 residues. The germline CDR1 and CDR2 sequences are DFQATT and SNEGSKA (reference sequence). This CDR3 reads CSARVLAGGRFNTDTQYF. CDR3 DNA (partial): TGCAGTGCTAGAGTTTTGGCGGGGGGGCGCTTTAACACAGATACG.

This clone has ten or more counts. The read finishes 3 residues shy of the CDR3 end, and the germline J gene is used to complete it. The genes are TRBV5-1 and TRBJ2-2, with D perhaps TRBD1 (6 bases). V gave up 0 bases and J gave up 0 bases, with 12 bases separating them. Germline-derived CDR1 and CDR2 are SGHRS and YFSETQ. The CDR3 covers 17 residues. CDR3: CASSLGPQGANTGELFF. The covered CDR3 bases are TGCGCCAGCAGCTTGGGACCACAGGGAGCGAACACCGGGGAG. Based on the CDR3 plus reference TRBV5-1 and TRBJ2-2, the full variable domain is KAGVTQTPRYLIKTRGQQVTLSCSPISGHRSVSWYQQTPGQGLQFLFEYFSETQRNKGNFPGRFSGRQFSNSRSEMNVSTLELGDSALYLCASSLGPQGANTGELFFGEGSRLTVL.

Many counts were recorded for this clone. The CDR3 end is not reached by the read, which stops 3 residues before it; the germline J gene fills it in. The chain links TRBV29-1 to TRBJ2-5; D unresolved. V was shortened by 5 bases and J by 5 bases, with 18 bases between the two germline ends. From germline, CDR1 is SQVTM and CDR2 ANQGSEA. This CDR3 contains 14 residues. CDR3 sequence reads: CSVPGSSRRETQYF. CDR3 DNA (partial): TGCAGCGTTCCCGGTAGCTCCCGGCGGGAGACC.

This clone was counted at least ten times. The CDR3 protein is CASNIAGGRINEQFF. CDR3 bases read: TGTGCCAGCAACATAGCGGGAGGGCGCATAAATGAG. V gene TRBV12-3 or TRBV12-4 combines with J gene TRBJ2-1; 11 bases match TRBD2. The missing CDR3 end, 3 residues past where the read stops, is filled in from the germline J gene. The trim removed 7 bases at V and 7 bases at J, leaving 9 bases unmatched. This CDR3 spans 15 amino acids.

A word on this clone: The sequence runs out 3 residues before the end of the CDR3; the remainder is reconstructed from the germline J gene. This chain connects TRBV23-1 to TRBJ2-3; possibly TRBD2 for D (5 bases). TRBV23-1 is an open reading frame whose function is uncertain. The CDR3 spans 14 residues. Partial CDR3 DNA: TGCGCCAGGCGCCTCGGGGTCGATGGGGAGACG. Translating it yields CARRLGVDGET. The CDR3 in full is CARRLGVDGETQYF.

About this clone itself: The read falls 3 residues short of the CDR3 end, and the missing part is taken from the germline J gene. The V and J genes are TRBV2 and TRBJ2-3; 7 bases are a match to TRBD2. Looked up from germline, CDR1 is SNHLY and CDR2 is FYNNEI. The CDR3 totals 15 residues. This CDR3 is CASRGGDDSLETQYF. CDR3 bases read: TGTGCCAGCAGGGGGGGGGACGACTCACTGGAGACG. The full variable domain, with the rest looked up from reference TRBV2 and TRBJ2-3, is EPEVTQTPSHQVTQMGQEVILRCVPISNHLYFYWYRQILGQKVEFLVSFYNNEISEKSEIFDDQFSVERPDGSNFTLKIRSTKLEDSAMYFCASRGGDDSLETQYFGPGTRLTVL.